The present T cell receptor beta chain was sequenced within a study of Ad26.COV2.S vaccination and SARS-CoV-2 variants. General observations from the study: Breadth measured for non-spike TCRs was similar across vaccine and placebo recipients.

As concerns this clone: Its antigen is unidentified.

Clones were read by immunoSEQ multiplex PCR, and TCRdb kept only the in-frame ones, dropping some. The data show about 370,000 clones, 80% to 90% seen once. Treatment defined: 19 received Ad26.COV2.S at low or high dose, single or two shots; about 5 received placebo; per-sample allocation not given. The samples were gathered on day 63 after the first injection of vaccine or placebo. CDR1 and CDR2 from the germline V gene are MGHRA and YSYEKL. V dropped 2 bases and J dropped 0 bases, with 5 bases sitting between them. This CDR3 spans 14 amino acids. The rearrangement uses TRBV4-1 and TRBJ1-3; D is unresolved. This clonotype was sampled from a person aged 18-65 years who received the Ad26.COV2.S COVID-19 vaccine or a placebo. The source material was peripheral blood, sampled in a trial of Ad26.COV2.S vaccine versus placebo. This chain's CDR3 is CASSQMGSGNTIYF. The CDR3 DNA is TGCGCCAGCAGCCAAATGGGCTCTGGAAACACCATATATTTT.